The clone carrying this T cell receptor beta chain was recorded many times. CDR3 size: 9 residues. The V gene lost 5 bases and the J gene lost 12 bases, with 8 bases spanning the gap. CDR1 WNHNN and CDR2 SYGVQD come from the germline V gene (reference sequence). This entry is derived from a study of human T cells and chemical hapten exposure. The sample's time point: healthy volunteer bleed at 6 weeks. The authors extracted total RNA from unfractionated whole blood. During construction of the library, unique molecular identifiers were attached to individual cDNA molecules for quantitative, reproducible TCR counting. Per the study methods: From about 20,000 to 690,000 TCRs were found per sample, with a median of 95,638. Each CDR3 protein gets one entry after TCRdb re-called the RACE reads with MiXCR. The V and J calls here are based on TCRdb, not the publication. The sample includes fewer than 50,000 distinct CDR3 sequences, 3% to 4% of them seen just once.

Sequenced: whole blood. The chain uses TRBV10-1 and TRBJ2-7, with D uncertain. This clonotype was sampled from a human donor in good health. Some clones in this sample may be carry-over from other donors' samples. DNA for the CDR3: TGCGCCAGCAGTCCCCGAGGGTACTTC. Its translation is CASSPRGYF.